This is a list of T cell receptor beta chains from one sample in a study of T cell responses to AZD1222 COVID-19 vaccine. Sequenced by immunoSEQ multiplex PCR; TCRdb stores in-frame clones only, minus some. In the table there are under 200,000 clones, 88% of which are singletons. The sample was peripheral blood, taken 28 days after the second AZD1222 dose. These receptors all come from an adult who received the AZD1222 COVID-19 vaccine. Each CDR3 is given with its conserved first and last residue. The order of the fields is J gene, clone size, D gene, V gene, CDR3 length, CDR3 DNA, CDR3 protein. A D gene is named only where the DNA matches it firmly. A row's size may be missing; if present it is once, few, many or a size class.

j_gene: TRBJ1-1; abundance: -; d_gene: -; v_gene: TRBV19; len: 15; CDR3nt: TGTGCCAGTAGTAACCGAAGGGGGGCGCAGGCTGAAGCTTTCTTT; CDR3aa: CASSNRRGAQAEAFF
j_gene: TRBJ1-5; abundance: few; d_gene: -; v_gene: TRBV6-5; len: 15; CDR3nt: TGTGCCAGCAGCCGCCTGCGGGATAGCAATCAGCCCCAGCATTTT; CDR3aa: CASSRLRDSNQPQHF
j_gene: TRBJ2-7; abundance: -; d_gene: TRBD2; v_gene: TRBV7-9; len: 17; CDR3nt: TGTGCCAGCAGCTCCACACGTAGCGGGAGCCGCTCCTACGAGCAGTACTTC; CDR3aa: CASSSTRSGSRSYEQYF
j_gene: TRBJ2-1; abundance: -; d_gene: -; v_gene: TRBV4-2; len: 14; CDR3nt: TGTGCCAGCAGCCAAGATAGGGGTTACAATGAGCAGTTCTTC; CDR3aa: CASSQDRGYNEQFF
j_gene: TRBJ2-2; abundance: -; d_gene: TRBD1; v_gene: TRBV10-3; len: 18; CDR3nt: TGTGCCATCAGGCTATCCGGGACAGGGGGATCGAACACCGGGGAGCTGTTTTTT; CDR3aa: CAIRLSGTGGSNTGELFF
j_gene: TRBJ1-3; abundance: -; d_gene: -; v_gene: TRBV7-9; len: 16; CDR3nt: TGTGCCAGCAGCTTAGGAGCAGGCCTCTCTGGAAACACCATATATTTT; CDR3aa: CASSLGAGLSGNTIYF
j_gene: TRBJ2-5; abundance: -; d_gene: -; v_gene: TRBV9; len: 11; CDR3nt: TGTGCCAGCAGCTCGCGGGAGACCCAGTACTTC; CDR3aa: CASSSRETQYF
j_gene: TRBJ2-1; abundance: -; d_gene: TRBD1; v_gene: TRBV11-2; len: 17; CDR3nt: TGTGCCAGCAGTCGTGCCGGGACAGGGGGCAACTACAATGAGCAGTTCTTC; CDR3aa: CASSRAGTGGNYNEQFF
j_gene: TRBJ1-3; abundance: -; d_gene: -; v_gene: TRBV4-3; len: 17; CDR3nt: TGCGCCAGCAGCCAAGATGCGGGGCGGGGTACGGGAAACACCATATATTTT; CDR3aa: CASSQDAGRGTGNTIYF
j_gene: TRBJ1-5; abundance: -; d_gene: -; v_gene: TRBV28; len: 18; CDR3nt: TGTGCCAGCAGTTTGGCCCCGTTTGCAAGGAATCGCAATCAGCCCCAGCATTTT; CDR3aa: CASSLAPFARNRNQPQHF
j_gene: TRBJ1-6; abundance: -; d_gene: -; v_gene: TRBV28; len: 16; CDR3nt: TGTGCCAGCAGTTTAGGGGGGTTAAGGGCCAATTCACCCCTCCACTTT; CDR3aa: CASSLGGLRANSPLHF
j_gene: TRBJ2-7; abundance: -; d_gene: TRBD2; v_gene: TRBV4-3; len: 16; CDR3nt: TGCGCCAGCAGCCAAGACCCTAGCGGGAGAGTCGACGAGCAGTACTTC; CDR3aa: CASSQDPSGRVDEQYF
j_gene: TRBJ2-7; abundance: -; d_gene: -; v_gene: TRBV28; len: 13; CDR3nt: TGTGCCAGCAGTTTGGGTGGCAACTACGAGCAGTACTTC; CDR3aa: CASSLGGNYEQYF
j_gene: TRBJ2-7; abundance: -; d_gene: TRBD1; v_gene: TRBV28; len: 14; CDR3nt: TGTGCCAGCACCTTAAGGGGACAGAGCAGCGAGCAGTACTTC; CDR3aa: CASTLRGQSSEQYF
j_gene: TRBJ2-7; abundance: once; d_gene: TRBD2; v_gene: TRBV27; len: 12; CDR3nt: TGTGCCAGCAGCCACCCCCTAGCGGAAGAGTACTTC; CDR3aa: CASSHPLAEEYF
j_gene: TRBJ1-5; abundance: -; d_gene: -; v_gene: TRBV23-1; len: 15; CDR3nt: TGCGCCAGCAGTCAATCGGGAAATAGCAATCAGCCCCAGCATTTT; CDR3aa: CASSQSGNSNQPQHF
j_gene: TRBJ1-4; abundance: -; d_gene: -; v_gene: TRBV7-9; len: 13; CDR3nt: TGTGCCAGTGGATCGGGGATCTATGAAAAACTGTTTTTT; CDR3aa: CASGSGIYEKLFF
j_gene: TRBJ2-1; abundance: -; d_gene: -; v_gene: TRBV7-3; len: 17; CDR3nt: TGTGCCAGCAGCTCGTTACCGACAGTTACTACCTACAATGAGCAGTTCTTC; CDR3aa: CASSSLPTVTTYNEQFF
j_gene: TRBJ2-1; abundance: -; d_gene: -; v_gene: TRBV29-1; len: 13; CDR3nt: TGCAGCGTTGAAGAGGTGGTTGGGAATGAGCAGTTCTTC; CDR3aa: CSVEEVVGNEQFF
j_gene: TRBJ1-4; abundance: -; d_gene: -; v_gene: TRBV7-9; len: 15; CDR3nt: TGTGCCAGCAGCTTAGTAGGGCAGGTCAATGAAAAACTGTTTTTT; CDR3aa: CASSLVGQVNEKLFF
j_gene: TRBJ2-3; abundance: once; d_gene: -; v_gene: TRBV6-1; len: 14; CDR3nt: TGTGCCAGCAGTGAGCGGGCAGTTACAGATACGCAGTATTTT; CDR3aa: CASSERAVTDTQYF
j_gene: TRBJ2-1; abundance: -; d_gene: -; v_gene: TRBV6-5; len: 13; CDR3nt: TGTGCCAGCAATGGCGCATGGGGGAATGAGCAGTTCTTC; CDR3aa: CASNGAWGNEQFF
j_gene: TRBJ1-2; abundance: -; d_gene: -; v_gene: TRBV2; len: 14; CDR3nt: TGTGCCAGCAGAGGCCAGGGAGGGGTACCTGGCTACACCTTC; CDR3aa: CASRGQGGVPGYTF
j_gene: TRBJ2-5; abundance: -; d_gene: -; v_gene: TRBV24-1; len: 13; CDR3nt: TGTGCCACCAGTGTTGGGGTCGGTGAGACCCAGTACTTC; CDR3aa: CATSVGVGETQYF
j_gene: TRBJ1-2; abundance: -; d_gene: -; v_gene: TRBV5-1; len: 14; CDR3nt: TGCGCCAGCAGCCTCCCCTCACAGGGAACGGGCTACACCTTC; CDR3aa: CASSLPSQGTGYTF
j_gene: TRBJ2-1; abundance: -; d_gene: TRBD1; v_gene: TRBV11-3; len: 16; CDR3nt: TGTGCCAGCAGCTTGAATCGGGACAGGAGTTACAATGAGCAGTTCTTC; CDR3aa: CASSLNRDRSYNEQFF
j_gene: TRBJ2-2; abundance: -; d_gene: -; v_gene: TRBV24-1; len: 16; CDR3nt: TGTGCCACCAGTGATTTGTCCGGACAGAATCCCGGGGAGCTGTTTTTT; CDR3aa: CATSDLSGQNPGELFF
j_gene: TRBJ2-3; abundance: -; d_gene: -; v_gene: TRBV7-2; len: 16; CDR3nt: TGTGCCAGCAGCTTAGGAGGCCAGGGGTTGGCAGATACGCAGTATTTT; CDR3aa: CASSLGGQGLADTQYF
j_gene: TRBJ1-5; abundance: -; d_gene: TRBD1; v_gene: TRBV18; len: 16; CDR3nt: TGTGCCAGCTCACCTAATACCGGGACAGGGGGTCAGCCCCAGCATTTT; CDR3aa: CASSPNTGTGGQPQHF
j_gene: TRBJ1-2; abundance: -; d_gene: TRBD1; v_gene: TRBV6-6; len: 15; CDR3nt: TGTGCCAGCAGTACCAGGACAGGGGAAAAATATGGCTACACCTTC; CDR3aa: CASSTRTGEKYGYTF
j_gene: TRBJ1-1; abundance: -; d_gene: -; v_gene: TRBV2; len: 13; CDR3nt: TGTGCCAGCGGCCCGGAAGTGAACACTGAAGCTTTCTTT; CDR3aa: CASGPEVNTEAFF
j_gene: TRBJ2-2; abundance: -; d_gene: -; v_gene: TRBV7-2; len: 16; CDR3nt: TGTGCCAGCAGCTTATCTGGGACTGCGAACACCGGGGAGCTGTTTTTT; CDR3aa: CASSLSGTANTGELFF
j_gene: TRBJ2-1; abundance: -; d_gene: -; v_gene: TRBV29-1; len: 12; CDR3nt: TGCAGCTCCGGTGGGGGGTGGAATGAGCAGTTCTTC; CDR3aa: CSSGGGWNEQFF
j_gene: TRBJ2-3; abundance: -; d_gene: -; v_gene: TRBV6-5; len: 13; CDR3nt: TGTGCCAGCATGGACCCGAGCACAGATACGCAGTATTTT; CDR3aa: CASMDPSTDTQYF
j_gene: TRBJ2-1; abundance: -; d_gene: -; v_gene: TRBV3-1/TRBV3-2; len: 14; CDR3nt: TGTGCCAGCAGCCAGGACATCCCCTACAATGAGCAGTTCTTC; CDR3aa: CASSQDIPYNEQFF
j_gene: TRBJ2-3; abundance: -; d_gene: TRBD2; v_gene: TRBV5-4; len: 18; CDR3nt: TGTGCCAGCAACACCGGGACTAGCGGGAGAGGTGGCACAGATACGCAGTATTTT; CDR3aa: CASNTGTSGRGGTDTQYF
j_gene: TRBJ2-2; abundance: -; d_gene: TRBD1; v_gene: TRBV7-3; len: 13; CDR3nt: TGTGCCAGCAGCCAGGGGGACACCGGGGAGCTGTTTTTT; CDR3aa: CASSQGDTGELFF